This is a list of T cell receptor beta chains from one sample in a study of beta chain features in type 1 diabetes. The method was immunoSEQ multiplex PCR; TCRdb's version includes in-frame clones alone and lacks a portion of them. This table has 200,000 to 300,000 clones, approximately 14% appearing once. Sequencing input: naive CD4+ T cells from blood. Receptors were obtained from a man aged 30-40 years with type 1 diabetes. The CDR3 runs from the conserved cysteine through the conserved F or W. The order of the fields is J gene, V gene, D gene, clone size, CDR3 DNA, CDR3 protein. A D gene is named only where the DNA matches it firmly. Size values are once, few and many counts, or a class for expanded clones, and some rows have none.

TRBJ2-5 TRBV10-1 - - TGCGCCAGCAGTGAAGGAGGTCAAGAGACCCAGTACTTC CASSEGGQETQYF
TRBJ2-5 TRBV7-8 TRBD2 few TGTGCCAGCAGCTCACTAGGGACTATTCAAGAGACCCAGTACTTC CASSSLGTIQETQYF
TRBJ2-2 TRBV30 - - TGTGCCTGGAGTCCCACGGCCGGGGAGCTGTTTTTT CAWSPTAGELFF
TRBJ1-2 TRBV7-7 - - TGTGCTAGCAGCTTATTCTTATATGAGAAAGGAACGGGTGGCTACACCTTC CASSLFLYEKGTGGYTF
TRBJ1-5 TRBV21-1 - - TGTGCCAGCAGCACCCAAACGGGTCCTCCTTCCGATCAGCCCCAGCATTTT CASSTQTGPPSDQPQHF
TRBJ2-1 TRBV7-8 TRBD2 - TGTGCCAGCAGTCCGCGGGAGTCGGGGAATGAGCAGTTCTTC CASSPRESGNEQFF
TRBJ1-2 TRBV29-1 - - TGCAGCGTTGGGAGGGATGGCTACACCTTC CSVGRDGYTF
TRBJ2-5 TRBV19 TRBD2 - TGTGCCAGTAGTAAGACTAGCGGGGGGCCGGGGGAGACCCAGTACTTC CASSKTSGGPGETQYF
TRBJ1-2 TRBV19 TRBD1 - TGTGCCAGTAGTATGGAAGACAGGGATGGCTACACCTTC CASSMEDRDGYTF
TRBJ2-5 TRBV25-1 - few TGTGCCAGCAGTGAAGGGCAACCAGGAAGGGAGACCCAGTACTTC CASSEGQPGRETQYF
TRBJ1-1 TRBV7-9 - - TGTGCCAGCAGCCTAACGACGGGAAGCACTGAAGCTTTCTTT CASSLTTGSTEAFF
TRBJ2-7 TRBV6-5 TRBD1 - TGTGCCAGCAGCCCTCCGGGACAGGGCTCCTACGAGCAGTACTTC CASSPPGQGSYEQYF
TRBJ2-7 TRBV5-1 - few TGCGCCAGCACCTCGGAGGGGCTTGGGGAGCAGTACTTC CASTSEGLGEQYF
TRBJ2-1 TRBV5-1 TRBD2 - TGCGCCAGCAGCTCGGGACTAGCCGGGGAGCAGTTCTTC CASSSGLAGEQFF
TRBJ2-7 TRBV4-2 - few TGTGCCAGCAGCCAAGATACGTCCTACTACGAGCAGTACTTC CASSQDTSYYEQYF
TRBJ2-1 TRBV27 TRBD1 - TGTGCCACCGTCAAGGGGGACAGGGCGCATGGTGAGCAGTTCTTC CATVKGDRAHGEQFF
TRBJ1-3 TRBV10-2 - - TGCGCCAGCAGTGAGACAGGTGGAAACACCATATATTTT CASSETGGNTIYF
TRBJ2-3 TRBV19 TRBD2 few TGTGCCAGTATTGGAGGGGGACTAGGTGAGGGTAGGAAGTATTTT CASIGGGLGEGRKYF
TRBJ2-5 TRBV14 - - TGTGCCAGCAGCCAAGATCGAGGTGTTCTCCAAGAGACCCAGTACTTC CASSQDRGVLQETQYF
TRBJ2-3 TRBV5-4 - few TGTGCCAGCAGCTTGTCAGGGATTACAGATACGCAGTATTTT CASSLSGITDTQYF
TRBJ2-1 TRBV19 TRBD2 few TGTGCCAGTAGTCCCACCCGGGCACTAGCGGGAGGGTATGAGCAGTTCTTC CASSPTRALAGGYEQFF
TRBJ1-1 TRBV6-4 TRBD1 - TGTGCCAGCAGTCAGAACAGGGGGACTGAAGCTTTCTTT CASSQNRGTEAFF
TRBJ2-7 TRBV18 TRBD1 few TGTGCCAGCTCACCCCGGACAGGGACAGGAGAAGAGCAGTACTTC CASSPRTGTGEEQYF
TRBJ2-3 TRBV5-1 - few TGCGCCAGCAGCTTGGCTAGGGCGGGGGCTAGCACAGATACGCAGTATTTT CASSLARAGASTDTQYF
TRBJ2-7 TRBV6-6 TRBD1 - TGTGCCAGCAGTTATAGTGGGACAGGGGACGGCGAGCAGTACTTC CASSYSGTGDGEQYF
TRBJ2-6 TRBV19 TRBD1 - TGTGCCAGTAGTATAGGGGACAGGGCTGGGGCCAACGTCCTGACTTTC CASSIGDRAGANVLTF
TRBJ2-1 TRBV5-4 TRBD1 few TGTGCCAGCAGCCGTAGACAGGGGGCTGGTGAGCAGTTCTTC CASSRRQGAGEQFF
TRBJ2-7 TRBV5-1 - few TGCGCCAGCAGCCACAACTTAACCCGGGACATAAAAACCTACGAGCAGTACTTC CASSHNLTRDIKTYEQYF
TRBJ2-2 TRBV30 TRBD1 few TGTGCCTGGAGGGGACAGGGGAACACCGGGGAGCTGTTTTTT CAWRGQGNTGELFF
TRBJ1-4 TRBV19 - few TGTGCCAGTAGTATACTTACACCGAATGAAAAACTGTTTTTT CASSILTPNEKLFF
TRBJ1-2 TRBV5-1 - few TGCGCCAGCAGCGGAGGCTCCCGGACAGTTAACTATGGCTACACCTTC CASSGGSRTVNYGYTF
TRBJ2-1 TRBV5-1 TRBD2 few TGCGCCAGCAGCTTGGGGCTAGCGGGGGTAAATGAGCAGTTCTTC CASSLGLAGVNEQFF
TRBJ2-2 TRBV30 TRBD2 few TGTGCCTGGAGTGTACCGGGGGGGAACACCGGGGAGCTGTTTTTT CAWSVPGGNTGELFF
TRBJ2-3 TRBV15 - - TGTGCCACCAGCAGAGCCCCCAGAGGGTATCAAAGCACAGATACGCAGTATTTT CATSRAPRGYQSTDTQYF
TRBJ2-2 TRBV4-1 - few TGCGCCAGCAGCCAAGCTCTAAACACCGGGGAGCTGTTTTTT CASSQALNTGELFF
TRBJ2-3 TRBV5-6 - - TGTGCCAGCAGTCGGGGGACAGATACGCAGTATTTT CASSRGTDTQYF
TRBJ2-1 TRBV5-1 - few TGCGCCAGCAGCTTGGACGGGGGACCCCCCGATGAGCAGTTCTTC CASSLDGGPPDEQFF
TRBJ2-7 TRBV2 - - TGTGCCAGCAGTTTAGAGGACAGACTCTACGAGCAGTACTTC CASSLEDRLYEQYF
TRBJ2-2 TRBV5-1 - - TGCGCCAGCAGCGGGGCCCAGGGGAACACCGGGGAGCTGTTTTTT CASSGAQGNTGELFF
TRBJ1-1 TRBV9 - - TGTGCCAGCAGCGTCGAGCTGAACACTGAAGCTTTCTTT CASSVELNTEAFF
TRBJ1-2 TRBV5-5 - few TGTGCCAGCAGCTTGGCCCTACTCCCAGGCTATGGCTACACCTTC CASSLALLPGYGYTF
TRBJ2-1 TRBV10-3 - few TGTGCCATCAGCGCCTCTATCCACAATGAGCAGTTCTTC CAISASIHNEQFF
TRBJ2-1 TRBV18 TRBD2 - TGTGCCAGCTCACCAACTAGCGGGGTATACAATGAGCAGTTCTTC CASSPTSGVYNEQFF
TRBJ2-6 TRBV14 - few TGTGCCAGCAGCCAAGCCCACACAGATTCTGGGGCCAACGTCCTGACTTTC CASSQAHTDSGANVLTF
TRBJ2-2 TRBV2 - - TGTGCCAGCAGTGTGATGCGCACCGGGGAGCTGTTTTTT CASSVMRTGELFF
TRBJ1-3 TRBV30 - - TGTGCCTGTGGGCTCTCTGGAAACACCATATATTTT CACGLSGNTIYF
TRBJ1-2 TRBV19 - - TGTGCCAGTAGTATCCCACCCGAGTATGGCTACACCTTC CASSIPPEYGYTF
TRBJ2-3 TRBV11-2 TRBD1 - TGTGCCAGCAGCCGCGGGACAGGGGTGACAGATACGCAGTATTTT CASSRGTGVTDTQYF
TRBJ1-5 TRBV30 - few TGTGCCTGGAGCATGGGGGCAGGCAATCAGCCCCAGCATTTT CAWSMGAGNQPQHF
TRBJ2-5 TRBV2 - few TGTGCCAGCAGTGGACTATTTCAAGAGACCCAGTACTTC CASSGLFQETQYF